What follows are 17 T cell receptor beta chains derived from one specimen sequenced in a study of T cells in Graves' hyperthyroidism and ophthalmopathy. RNA transcripts provided the source from which TCR beta CDR3 regions were amplified. The TCR CDR3 was amplified in a first-round RT-PCR using the HTBI primer set. TCRdb used MiXCR to reprocess the multiplex PCR reads, holding one entry per CDR3 protein. The sample gives roughly 700,000 distinct CDR3 sequences, around 15% of which show up once; more than 8.5% is in the top ten. Specimen: blood. The receptors were gathered from a woman between 18 and 29 years old with Graves' hyperthyroidism.

In this sample, this clonotype turned up many times. The CDR3 DNA is TGTGCCAGCAGCCTGGGACCAGCGGGAGCCGGGGAGCTGTTTTTT. Residues: CASSLGPAGAGELFF. The chain uses TRBV3-1 and TRBJ2-2, with TRBD2 matching 8 bases. CDR3 length: 15 residues. Germline CDR1 is LGHDT and CDR2 is YNNKEL (reference sequence). V trimming: 4 bases; J trimming: 6 bases; junction bases outside the gene matches: 7.

The V call is TRBV29-1, the J call TRBJ2-3; 10 bases map to TRBD1. This CDR3 is built from 14 residues. With V trimmed by 8 bases and J by 6 bases, 11 bases remained unmatched. Per germline, CDR1 SQVTM and CDR2 ANQGSEA. The CDR3, as DNA: TGCAGCATTGTAAGACAGGGGGCGCGGGATACGCAGTATTTT. Translated, it gives CSIVRQGARDTQYF.

This clonotype was seen repeatedly, ten times or more. The rearrangement links TRBV7-6 to TRBJ1-6; D is uncertain. The V gene lost 1 base and the J gene lost 7 bases, with 11 bases spanning the gap. Germline CDR1 reads SGHVS; CDR2 reads FNYEAQ. The CDR3 consists of 15 residues. CDR3 sequence: CASSLEEGSNSPLHF. The CDR3 bases are TGTGCCAGCAGCTTAGAGGAGGGAAGCAATTCACCCCTCCACTTT. Complete variable domain (other parts from reference TRBV7-6 and TRBJ1-6): GAGVSQSPRYKVTKRGQDVALRCDPISGHVSLYWYRQALGQGPEFLTYFNYEAQQDKSGLPNDRFSAERPEGSISTLTIQRTEQRDSAMYRCASSLEEGSNSPLHFGNGTRLTVT.

In its sample, this clonotype was seen many times. The chain carries TRBV5-1 and TRBJ2-1; 8 nucleotides agree with TRBD2. Trimming at V came to 4 bases and at J to 8 bases, leaving 8 bases not matched to a gene. The CDR3 runs to 14 residues. CDR1 and CDR2 (germline): SGHRS, YFSETQ. In DNA form, the CDR3 reads TGCGCCAGCAGCCCGGACAGACTAGCGCATGAGCAGTTCTTC. This encodes CASSPDRLAHEQFF.

This clonotype appeared many times. V is TRBV3-1 and J is TRBJ2-1, with TRBD2 identical over 10 bases. Germline V CDR1 and CDR2: LGHDT, YNNKEL (reference sequence). This CDR3 has 15 residues. Unmatched junction bases numbered 5, after V lost 2 bases and J lost 7 bases. The CDR3 region is CASSQYSGRLNEQFF. The CDR3 bases are TGTGCCAGCAGCCAATATAGCGGGAGGCTTAATGAGCAGTTCTTC.

This clonotype was counted at least ten times. The rearrangement joins TRBV28 to TRBJ2-5; possible D gene TRBD1, 6 bases. V lost 7 bases, J lost 4 bases, and 19 bases lay in between. Germline values: CDR1 MDHEN, CDR2 SYDVKM. This CDR3 contains 15 residues. CDR3 sequence (DNA): TGTGCCAGCACCCTCGGCAGGGGCCGGGGAGAGACCCAGTACTTC. This sequence encodes CASTLGRGRGETQYF.

This clonotype turned up a few times. Just one base apart from a much larger clone, this may be a read error. V usage is TRBV2 and J usage is TRBJ2-5; 9 nucleotides agree with TRBD2. This CDR3 has 15 amino acids. V trimming: 8 bases; J trimming: 9 bases; junction bases outside the gene matches: 16. The V gene's germline CDR1 is SNHLY and CDR2 FYNNEI. CDR3 sequence (DNA): TGTGCCAGCTCAAGCGCGGGAGGGAGGGGTGAGGCCCAGTACTTC. As protein: CASSSAGGRGEAQYF.

The chain links TRBV5-4 to TRBJ2-1; D might be TRBD1 (6 bases). Per germline, CDR1 SGHNT and CDR2 YYREEE (reference sequence). The CDR3 loop spans 15 amino acids. Trimming took 4 bases from V and 3 from J, leaving 14 bases between them. The CDR3 loop reads CASSLLQGYYNEQFF. Here the CDR3 DNA reads TGTGCCAGCAGCCTTCTACAGGGATACTACAATGAGCAGTTCTTC.

The DNA of the CDR3 is TGTGCCAGCAGTTTGACAGGACAGCGGATGAATCCACCCCTCCACTTT. Its translation: CASSLTGQRMNPPLHF. The chain couples TRBV6-9 to TRBJ1-6; D may be TRBD1 (6 bases). V gave up 4 bases and J gave up 11 bases, with 21 bases separating them. Germline loops: CDR1 MNHGY, CDR2 SVAAGI. CDR3 size: 16 residues.

This clonotype was observed at least ten times. The chain uses TRBV28 and TRBJ2-7; no clear D. Deletions cut 2 bases from V and 2 bases from J, with 7 bases between. This CDR3 has 13 amino acids. Germline values: CDR1 MDHEN, CDR2 SYDVKM. This CDR3 is CASSLPVTYEQYF. The CDR3 DNA is TGTGCCAGCAGTTTACCGGTAACCTACGAGCAGTACTTC. Supplemented by reference TRBV28 and TRBJ2-7, the full variable domain reads DVKVTQSSRYLVKRTGEKVFLECVQDMDHENMFWYRQDPGLGLRLIYFSYDVKMKEKGDIPEGYSVSREKKERFSLILESASTNQTSMYLCASSLPVTYEQYFGPGTRLTVT.

This clonotype came up a few times. The V call is TRBV6-5, the J call TRBJ1-5; no firm D call. Germline CDR1 is MNHEY and CDR2 is SVGAGI. The V and J ends lost 2 bases and 2 bases respectively, with 7 bases between them. The CDR3 has 14 amino acids. CDR3 nucleotides: TGTGCCAGCAGTTACAACGCGGGCAATCAGCCCCAGCATTTT. This translates into CASSYNAGNQPQHF.

Only a few counts were recorded for this clonotype. The chain employs TRBV6-1 and TRBJ2-2; the match to TRBD2 covers 10 bases. The V gene end was trimmed by 5 bases and the J gene end by 3 bases; junction bases not matched to a gene: 6. CDR1 is MNHNS, CDR2 SASEGT, per germline. The CDR3 is 16 residues long. This chain's CDR3 is CASSPTLAGDTGELFF. CDR3 in DNA: TGTGCCAGCAGTCCAACCCTAGCGGGAGACACCGGGGAGCTGTTTTTT.

The chain has TRBV5-1 and TRBJ1-1, with a weak D call TRBD1 (5 bases). Germline V gene lookup returns CDR1 SGHRS and CDR2 YFSETQ. The length of the CDR3 is 14 residues. The germline V and J ends were trimmed by 3 bases and 8 bases, with 17 bases remaining between them. The CDR3 loop is CASSWGTLRDEAFF. CDR3 nucleotides: TGCGCCAGCAGCTGGGGGACCCTGAGGGACGAAGCTTTCTTT. The entire variable domain, with the rest obtained from reference TRBV5-1 and TRBJ1-1, is as follows: KAGVTQTPRYLIKTRGQQVTLSCSPISGHRSVSWYQQTPGQGLQFLFEYFSETQRNKGNFPGRFSGRQFSNSRSEMNVSTLELGDSALYLCASSWGTLRDEAFFGQGTRLTVV.

This rearrangement joins TRBV19 to TRBJ1-3; D is undetermined. V gave up 6 bases and J gave up 0 bases, with 15 bases separating them. Germline V gene sequence: CDR1 LNHDA, CDR2 SQIVND (reference sequence). The CDR3 extends over 16 amino acids. The CDR3 DNA is TGTGCCAGTAGCCTTCGTTCTATCTACTCTGGAAACACCATATATTTT. Translating it yields CASSLRSIYSGNTIYF.

This chain uses TRBV19 with TRBJ2-1, with 7 bases lining up with TRBD2. The CDR3 contains 15 residues. Germline V gene lookup returns CDR1 LNHDA and CDR2 SQIVND (reference sequence). J was trimmed by 6 bases and V by 7 bases; bases with no gene match: 12. CDR3: CASKRVAGEGNEQFF. CDR3 coding DNA: TGTGCCAGTAAGAGGGTGGCGGGAGAGGGCAATGAGCAGTTCTTC.

At least ten counts were recorded for this clonotype. V is TRBV7-9 and J is TRBJ2-1; 10 nucleotides agree with TRBD2. The CDR3 loop spans 15 amino acids. Germline assignment: CDR1 SEHNR and CDR2 FQNEAQ (reference sequence). The junction had 5 bases not matched to a gene; V was cut back by 6 bases and J by 3 bases. CDR3 coding DNA: TGTGCCAGCAGTCTAGCGGGAGAACACTACAATGAGCAGTTCTTC. It translates to CASSLAGEHYNEQFF. Complete variable domain (other parts from reference TRBV7-9 and TRBJ2-1): DTGVSQNPRHKITKRGQNVTFRCDPISEHNRLYWYRQTLGQGPEFLTYFQNEAQLEKSRLLSDRFSAERPKGSFSTLEIQRTEQGDSAMYLCASSLAGEHYNEQFFGPGTRLTVL.

This clonotype was recorded at least ten times. At one end the junction does not follow the germline gene, possibly because of a read error. V and J are TRBV10-3 and TRBJ2-1, with 7 positions matching TRBD1. This CDR3 has 15 amino acids. Germline V gives CDR1 ENHRY, CDR2 SYGVKD. CDR3 sequence: CAIRESTGFNNEQFF. DNA for the CDR3: TGTGCCATCAGAGAGTCGACAGGGTTCAACAATGAGCAGTTCTTC.